The next 27 T cell receptor beta chains were all read from a single sample in a study of blood T cells in healthy people across ages. PCR was performed a second time for about 7 to 12 cycles using a sample-barcoded 5' primer and a J-beta primer mix. One entry per CDR3 protein, called by TCRdb with MiXCR from the 5' RACE reads. Here the sample spans about 750,000 distinct CDR3 sequences, roughly 50% being singletons. The sequenced sample consisted of blood. The receptors here all came from an elderly man in good health.

The chain links TRBV6-1 to TRBJ2-3; 9 bases fit TRBD2. This CDR3 region has 19 residues. In germline, CDR1 is MNHNS, CDR2 SASEGT. V dropped 1 base and J dropped 2; count of bases not matched to a gene: 13. CDR3 loop: CASSEGLGIAGVLTDTQYF. CDR3 DNA sequence: TGTGCCAGCAGTGAAGGGTTGGGAATAGCGGGAGTCCTCACAGATACGCAGTATTTT.

The chain carries TRBV5-1 and TRBJ2-7, with no clear D. CDR1 is SGHRS and CDR2 is YFSETQ in the germline V gene. This CDR3 spans 14 amino acids. The ends were cut back, 0 bases at V and 0 bases at J, with 7 bases in the middle. CDR3 protein: CASSLEQSSYEQYF. In DNA form, the CDR3 reads TGCGCCAGCAGCTTGGAACAGTCCTCCTACGAGCAGTACTTC.

The gene calls are TRBV2 and TRBJ2-5, with D uncertain. The V gene lost 5 bases and the J gene lost 2 bases, with 9 bases spanning the gap. CDR3 size: 13 residues. Germline loops: CDR1 SNHLY, CDR2 FYNNEI. CDR3 amino acids: CASSRSRQETQYF. The CDR3 coding sequence is TGTGCCAGCAGTCGGAGCCGGCAAGAGACCCAGTACTTC.

The chain has TRBV20-1 and TRBJ1-5, with D hard to call. This CDR3 contains 15 residues. Trimming took off 4 bases at V and 3 bases at J, with 16 bases between the two ends. Germline CDR1 and CDR2: DFQATT and SNEGSKA (reference sequence). CDR3 protein: CSATLSLGNNQPQHF. For the CDR3, the DNA is TGCAGTGCTACTCTGAGTTTGGGAAACAATCAGCCCCAGCATTTT.

The V gene is TRBV20-1, the J gene TRBJ1-1; 9 nucleotides match TRBD1. CDR3 length: 14 amino acids. V trimming: 6 bases; J trimming: 2 bases; junction bases outside the gene matches: 7. Germline V gene data show CDR1 as DFQATT and CDR2 as SNEGSKA (reference sequence). Here the CDR3 reads CSARKTGGNTEAFF. The CDR3 nucleotides read TGCAGTGCAAGAAAGACAGGGGGTAACACTGAAGCTTTCTTT.

This chain uses TRBV5-1 with TRBJ2-3, with D possibly being TRBD2 (6 bases). Trimming cost V 4 bases and J 14 bases, with 23 bases left between them. CDR3 size: 14 residues. The germline CDR1 and CDR2 sequences are SGHRS and YFSETQ. CDR3 loop: CASSAGLSHRYTYF. DNA for the CDR3: TGCGCCAGCAGCGCGGGACTCTCACACAGATACACGTATTTT.

CDR3 loop: CASSPQEGAGNEQFF. The CDR3 DNA reads TGTGCCAGCAGTCCACAGGAGGGGGCGGGGAATGAGCAGTTCTTC. This chain joins TRBV27 and TRBJ2-1; a possible D gene is TRBD1 (7 bases). CDR3 length: 15 residues. Trimming left V 5 bases short and J 7 bases short, with 18 bases between. The germline gives CDR1 MNHEY, CDR2 SMNVEV (reference sequence).

The chain carries TRBV7-3 and TRBJ2-1, with D perhaps being TRBD1 or TRBD2 (5 bases each). CDR3 length: 13 residues. CDR1 SGHTA and CDR2 FQGTGA come from the germline V gene. V was pared by 5 bases and J by 7 bases, with 12 bases between. DNA of the CDR3: TGTGCCAGCAGCGGGGGAGTCGGAAATGAGCAGTTCTTC. Its translation is CASSGGVGNEQFF.

This chain connects TRBV20-1 to TRBJ1-1, with a weak D call TRBD1 (6 bases). This CDR3 comprises 13 residues. Trimming removed 0 bases at V and 4 bases at J, with 9 bases between. The V gene's germline CDR1 is DFQATT and CDR2 SNEGSKA (reference sequence). The CDR3 spells CSARDPRGTEAFF. CDR3 DNA: TGCAGTGCTAGAGATCCCAGGGGCACTGAAGCTTTCTTT.

V and J are TRBV13 and TRBJ1-4; tentative D call: TRBD1 (5 bases). Germline V gene sequence: CDR1 PRHDT, CDR2 FYEKMQ (reference sequence). The CDR3 sequence is 15 residues long. V shed 5 bases and J shed 3 bases, with 13 bases lying between them. The CDR3 region has the DNA TGTGCCAGCAGCCCCCGGGGGAAGGCTAATGAAAAACTGTTTTTT. Protein: CASSPRGKANEKLFF.

A single count supports this clonotype. This chain links TRBV6-2 or TRBV6-3 with TRBJ2-5; D may be TRBD1 (5 bases). The CDR3 loop spans 14 amino acids. The V gene's germline CDR1 is MNHEY and CDR2 SVGEGT. Trimming cost V 6 bases and J 4 bases, with 15 bases left between them. The chain's CDR3 is CASSRTGDPETQYF. CDR3 coding DNA: TGTGCCAGCAGCCGAACAGGTGACCCAGAGACCCAGTACTTC.

The chain has TRBV12-3 or TRBV12-4 and TRBJ2-7; D gene ambiguous. The CDR3 has 13 amino acids. Trimming cost V 1 base and J 5 bases, with 9 bases left between them. In nucleotides, the CDR3 is TGTGCCAGCAGTTTAGGCAACCCCCACGAGCAGTACTTC. Protein: CASSLGNPHEQYF.

With respect to this clonotype: Sequence at one end of the junction differs from germline and may be a read error. J is TRBJ2-1 and V is TRBV7-9; the match to TRBD2 covers 11 bases. Germline values: CDR1 SEHNR, CDR2 FQNEAQ (reference sequence). The CDR3 is 14 residues long. The CDR3 here is CASSLAGGINEQFF. CDR3 nucleotides: TGTGCCAGCAGCCTAGCGGGAGGCATAAATGAGCAGTTCTTC. Full variable domain (missing parts from reference TRBV7-9 and TRBJ2-1): DTGVSQNPRHKITKRGQNVTFRCDPISEHNRLYWYRQTLGQGPEFLTYFQNEAQLEKSRLLSDRFSAERPKGSFSTLEIQRTEQGDSAMYLCASSLAGGINEQFFGPGTRLTVL.

In its sample, this clonotype was seen a few times. The CDR3 is CSASPGGNEQFF. CDR3 bases: TGCAGTGCTTCCCCAGGGGGCAATGAGCAGTTCTTC. The chain recombines TRBV20-1 with TRBJ2-1, with 7 bases that match TRBD1. Germline V gene data show CDR1 as DFQATT and CDR2 as SNEGSKA (reference sequence). V dropped 5 bases and J dropped 6; count of bases not matched to a gene: 4. The CDR3 length is 12 residues.

This clonotype appeared a few times. The genes are TRBV7-3 and TRBJ2-1; no clear D. This CDR3 contains 14 residues. The V and J ends lost 5 bases and 6 bases respectively, with 14 bases between them. CDR1 and CDR2 (germline): SGHTA, FQGTGA. The CDR3 sequence is CASSPQSLSNEQFF. The CDR3 bases are TGTGCCAGCAGCCCCCAGAGCCTAAGCAATGAGCAGTTCTTC.

The chain employs TRBV4-1 and TRBJ1-5; the D gene is possibly TRBD1 (6 bases). The CDR3 consists of 14 residues. V was shortened by 6 bases and J by 4 bases, with 13 bases between the two germline ends. Looked up from germline, CDR1 is MGHRA and CDR2 is YSYEKL. The CDR3 nucleotides read TGCGCCAGCAGTCTCGAAAGGGGGAATCAGCCCCAGCATTTT. This sequence encodes CASSLERGNQPQHF.

The chain couples TRBV6-5 to TRBJ1-1; D remains ambiguous. The V and J ends lost 2 bases and 4 bases respectively, with 11 bases between them. Germline lookup yields CDR1 MNHEY and CDR2 SVGAGI. There are 14 residues in the CDR3. This CDR3 reads CASSYGPVGTEAFF. CDR3 DNA: TGTGCCAGCAGTTACGGCCCCGTTGGCACTGAAGCTTTCTTT.

This clonotype was seen a handful of times. The rearrangement uses TRBV11-2 and TRBJ2-4; D not certain. The assigned J gene may be wrong: the sequence end matches TRBJ2-7 better. Germline V gene sequence: CDR1 SGHAT, CDR2 FQNNGV. The CDR3 has 11 residues. The CDR3 DNA reads as TGTGCCAGCAGCCCCTATTCCGAGCAGTACTTC. Translation: CASSPYSEQYF.

To note about this clonotype: The junction and the germline gene differ at one end; a read error may be behind it. The chain uses TRBV28 and TRBJ2-3, with D tentatively TRBD2 (6 bases). The CDR3 contains 13 residues. Germline-derived CDR1 and CDR2 are MDHEN and SYDVKM. This CDR3 is CASSAGSTDAQYF. The CDR3 DNA is TGTGCCAGCAGCGCGGGGAGCACAGATGCGCAGTATTTT.

The chain is built from TRBV20-1 and TRBJ2-5; 7 bases are a match to TRBD2. The ends lost 5 bases at V and 4 bases at J; junction bases unmatched: 13. Looked up from germline, CDR1 is DFQATT and CDR2 is SNEGSKA (reference sequence). The CDR3 length is 15 residues. CDR3 DNA sequence: TGCAGTGCTGGGGACCCTAGCGGAGACTCAGAGACCCAGTACTTC. Translation: CSAGDPSGDSETQYF.

The J gene is TRBJ1-5, the V gene TRBV20-1; D is perhaps TRBD1 (5 bases). The CDR3 length is 12 residues. Germline V CDR1 and CDR2: DFQATT, SNEGSKA (reference sequence). The V and J ends lost 3 bases and 5 bases respectively, with 8 bases between them. CDR3 sequence reads: CSASQGDQPQHF. Written as DNA, the CDR3 is TGCAGTGCTAGCCAGGGTGATCAGCCCCAGCATTTT.

The chain uses TRBV27 and TRBJ2-7, with TRBD1 matching over 7 bases. The CDR3 has 16 residues. V trimming: 5 bases; J trimming: 0 bases; junction bases outside the gene matches: 10. The germline V gene has CDR1 MNHEY and CDR2 SMNVEV (reference sequence). DNA of the CDR3: TGTGCCAGCAGTGAAACGGACAGGAGGAGCTCCTACGAGCAGTACTTC. Translated, it gives CASSETDRRSSYEQYF.

This chain links TRBV13 with TRBJ2-7; weak D call: TRBD2 (6 bases). This CDR3 has 13 amino acids. Trimming removed 5 bases at V and 5 bases at J, with 13 bases between. In germline, CDR1 is PRHDT, CDR2 FYEKMQ (reference sequence). CDR3 sequence reads: CASSRDLLNEQYF. DNA of the CDR3: TGTGCCAGCAGCCGGGACTTGTTGAACGAGCAGTACTTC.

The V call is TRBV4-2, the J call TRBJ1-1, with TRBD1 matching over 8 bases. After removal of 4 bases from V and 4 bases from J, the junction contained 14 bases not matched to a gene. The CDR3 has 17 amino acids. Germline V gene data show CDR1 as LGHNA and CDR2 as YNFKEQ. As DNA, the CDR3 is TGTGCCAGCAGCCCAGGGCAGTCCCTCGGACAGGGCACTGAAGCTTTCTTT. It specifies CASSPGQSLGQGTEAFF.

This clonotype came up many times. The chain carries TRBV11-2 and TRBJ2-1; 11 bases align to TRBD2. The CDR3 totals 18 residues. Germline V gene lookup returns CDR1 SGHAT and CDR2 FQNNGV. Trimming cost V 5 bases and J 4 bases; bases outside gene matches: 13. The CDR3 DNA reads as TGTGCCAGCAGCGGGACTAGCGGTATGCTTACGGTATACAATGAGCAGTTCTTC. It yields the protein CASSGTSGMLTVYNEQFF.

In its sample, this clonotype was seen many times. The chain employs TRBV24-1 and TRBJ2-3; tentatively, D is TRBD2 (6 bases). From germline, CDR1 is KGHDR and CDR2 SFDVKD. V was trimmed by 4 bases and J by 6 bases, leaving 7 bases between them. The CDR3 length is 12 residues. The DNA of the CDR3 is TGTGCCACCAGTGACCGGGGGGATACGCAGTATTTT. Its translation is CATSDRGDTQYF.

The chain joins TRBV28 to TRBJ2-1; 7 bases are a match to TRBD1. Germline V gives CDR1 MDHEN, CDR2 SYDVKM. After removal of 1 base from V and 5 bases from J, the junction contained 5 bases not matched to a gene. The CDR3 runs 15 residues. As DNA, the CDR3 is TGTGCCAGCAGTTTATTTTCAGGGGGAAACAATGAGCAGTTCTTC. Its protein is CASSLFSGGNNEQFF.